This T cell receptor beta chain was identified in a study of OX40 agonist ivuxolimab in advanced cancers. For the study in its entirety: Ivuxolimab was an agonistic, fully human IgG2 monoclonal antibody directed against OX40 (CD134), a costimulatory receptor. Intravenous ivuxolimab was administered to patients every 2 weeks at six dose levels: 0.01, 0.1, 0.3, 1.5, 3 and 10 mg/kg. Of the roughly 53 patients in dose escalation, about 20 had hepatocellular carcinoma, about 15 had melanoma, 9 had renal cell carcinoma and 9 had head and neck cancer. The dose-escalation cohort was about 86% male with a mean age of approximately 60 years, ranging from roughly 23 to 90. Patients were allowed to have had prior anti-PD-1, anti-PD-L1 or anti-CTLA-4 therapy, and approximately 40% of the dose-escalation patients had previously received checkpoint inhibitors. Partial responses were achieved by three dose-escalation patients, of whom one had hepatocellular carcinoma and two had cutaneous melanoma. The purpose of peripheral TCRbeta sequencing was to test whether ivuxolimab changed TCR sequence diversity and led to clonal T-cell expansion. The monotherapy dose-escalation portion (N of about 47 patients) of the phase I ivuxolimab trial is reported in the paper.

A word on this clone: What antigen it recognizes has not been identified. No much larger clone exists at a distance of one base, and base qualities are not known.

V is cut back by 3 bases and J by 4 bases, with 4 bases in the junction unmatched. Sequences KGHSY (CDR1) and FQNENV (CDR2) are obtained from the germline V gene. The CDR3 measures 15 amino acids from cysteine to phenylalanine. CDR3 DNA only is kept here, 45 bases in frame from base 1. Results and caveats for the whole study, not just this receptor: After ivuxolimab, expanded clones were on average more numerous among CD8+ T cells than among CD4+ T cells. In the 0.1-3.0 mg/kg groups, partial responders were among the patients with the lowest normalized peripheral clonal expansion, particularly in CD8+ T cells. At doses of 0.1 to 3.0 mg/kg, clonal expansion of both CD4+ and CD8+ blood T cells was observed from baseline to week 6. The antigen specificity of the clonally expanded peripheral T cells was not determined. Low levels of normalized T-cell clonal expansion were also seen in some patients who did not respond.

To sequence the TCRbeta CDR3 region, genomic DNA was isolated from the sorted cells. The immunoSEQ Assay was used to sequence the TCRbeta CDR3 regions. Held by TCRdb, this immuneACCESS table contains in-frame sequences only and omits some clones. Under half of the omission traces to an unresolved V gene where checked; the cause of the rest is unknown. For this sample there are tens of thousands of clones; roughly nine tenths appear just once. 12% of the sample is taken by the ten largest. The trial excluded patients who had a history of autoimmune disease or were on systemic immunosuppression. In every dose cohort, peripheral blood was drawn for TCR sequencing at baseline, cycle 4 day 1, and cycle 7 day 1. The samples were taken from a phase I, first-in-human, multicenter, open-label dose-escalation trial of ivuxolimab. Adults with locally advanced or metastatic head and neck squamous cell, hepatocellular, melanoma or renal cell carcinoma were enrolled in the trial. Before TCR sequencing, CD4+ T cells and CD8+ T cells were sorted from peripheral blood as separate populations.

This TCR was sampled from an adult with an advanced solid tumor such as melanoma, head and neck, liver or kidney cancer. The receptor chain draws on TRBV16 and TRBJ1-1, and TRBD1 aligns with 11 junction nucleotides. Sequences were derived from CD4+ or CD8+ T cells sorted from blood, sampled in a trial of the OX40 agonist ivuxolimab. The DNA sequence is TGTGCCAGCAGCCAGTCCGGGACAGGGGGCACTGAAGCTTTCTTT. Translated, this gives CASSQSGTGGTEAFF.